The 6 T cell receptor beta chains below come from one sample, sequenced in a study of cytomegalovirus exposure and HLA in healthy donors. PCR amplification relied on 60 Vbeta primers (plus 13 Jbeta primers). Here immunoSEQ multiplex PCR was the method, and the copy in TCRdb shows in-frame clones only, minus some. The table includes fewer than 250,000 clones, around 76% detected once. The sequencing input was PBMCs. These receptors all stem from a man aged 40-55 years in good health and CMV-seropositive.

This chain links TRBV6-5 with TRBJ2-5, with 8 bases that match TRBD2. This CDR3 has 14 amino acids. Germline V lookup: CDR1 MNHEY, CDR2 SVGAGI. Trimming cost V 6 bases and J 1 base; bases outside gene matches: 4. This CDR3 is CASSGLALQETQYF. The CDR3 nucleotides read TGTGCCAGCAGCGGACTAGCCCTCCAAGAGACCCAGTACTTC.

The chain links TRBV5-6 to TRBJ2-1; 7 positions agree with TRBD2. The CDR3 has 14 amino acids. V shed 8 bases, J shed 8 bases, and the junction held 13 bases outside the gene matches. Per germline, CDR1 SGHDT and CDR2 YYEEEE. The CDR3 coding sequence is TGTGCCAGTTCCCCGAGGACCCGGGGGGATGAGCAGTTCTTC. It encodes CASSPRTRGDEQFF.

The chain uses TRBV7-8 and TRBJ2-2; D might be TRBD1 (5 bases). The CDR3 is made up of 16 amino acids. Germline V gene data show CDR1 as SGHVS and CDR2 as FQNEAQ. V lost 1 base and J lost 5, with 14 bases in between. CDR3 coding DNA: TGTGCCAGCAGCTTAGAGGGCAGGGTGTCAACCGGGGAGCTGTTTTTT. Protein: CASSLEGRVSTGELFF.

The rearrangement links TRBV9 to TRBJ2-1; TRBD2 aligns across 12 bases. The CDR3 consists of 18 residues. J gave up 2 bases and V 4 bases, and 10 bases lay outside the gene matches. The V gene's germline CDR1 is SGDLS and CDR2 YYNGEE. The CDR3 DNA sequence: TGTGCCAGCAGCAATAAGACTAGCGGGGGAGGAGCCTACAATGAGCAGTTCTTC. Amino acids: CASSNKTSGGGAYNEQFF.

The gene calls are TRBV4-1 and TRBJ1-3; 8 bases align to TRBD1. V lost 2 bases and J lost 3; bases outside the gene matches: 6. The CDR3 is made up of 16 amino acids. Germline CDR1 is MGHRA and CDR2 is YSYEKL. The CDR3 spells CASSQMTGVGGNTIYF. The CDR3, as DNA: TGCGCCAGCAGCCAAATGACAGGGGTTGGTGGAAACACCATATATTTT.

The J gene is TRBJ1-1, the V gene TRBV30; D uncertain. Per the germline V gene, CDR1 is GTSNPN and CDR2 is SVGIG (reference sequence). The CDR3 is 13 amino acids. Deletions cut 3 bases from V and 7 bases from J, with 15 bases between. For the CDR3, the DNA is TGTGCCTGGAGCCCTCTAAGTAGTTTTGAAGCTTTCTTT. It codes for CAWSPLSSFEAFF.